Listed below are T cell receptor beta chains from one sample, sequenced in a study of blood T cell repertoires in COVID-19. TCRdb keeps only in-frame clones here, not all; method: immunoSEQ multiplex PCR. The table shows roughly 64,000 clones, with 84% occurring only once. Sequenced sample: peripheral blood. The receptor set was obtained from a woman aged 55 to 70 with acute or convalescent COVID-19. Each CDR3 is given with its conserved first and last residue. Each record gives: clone size, V gene, D gene, J gene, CDR3 protein, CDR3 DNA. D genes are given only for firm matches. Part of the rows lack a size; the others show once, few, many or a class for expanded clones.

abundance: -
v_gene: TRBV7-9
d_gene: TRBD1
j_gene: TRBJ1-2
CDR3aa: CASSPGQLNYGYTF
CDR3nt: TGTGCCAGCAGCCCGGGACAGTTGAACTATGGCTACACCTTC

abundance: -
v_gene: TRBV9
d_gene: -
j_gene: TRBJ1-4
CDR3aa: CASSLGHSTNEKLFF
CDR3nt: TGTGCCAGCAGCCTCGGACATTCAACTAATGAAAAACTGTTTTTT

abundance: -
v_gene: TRBV11-2
d_gene: -
j_gene: TRBJ1-2
CDR3aa: CASSLADNYGYTF
CDR3nt: TGTGCCAGCAGCTTGGCCGATAACTATGGCTACACCTTC

abundance: few
v_gene: TRBV5-6
d_gene: TRBD2
j_gene: TRBJ2-2
CDR3aa: CASSFAGGQELFF
CDR3nt: TGTGCCAGCAGCTTCGCGGGGGGCCAAGAGCTGTTTTTT

abundance: few
v_gene: TRBV19
d_gene: TRBD1
j_gene: TRBJ1-4
CDR3aa: CASSLWTGDNEKLFF
CDR3nt: TGTGCCAGTAGTTTATGGACAGGGGATAATGAAAAACTGTTTTTT

abundance: -
v_gene: TRBV29-1
d_gene: TRBD2
j_gene: TRBJ2-5
CDR3aa: CSVLSGGGETQYF
CDR3nt: TGCAGCGTACTTAGCGGGGGGGGAGAGACCCAGTACTTC

abundance: -
v_gene: TRBV3-1/TRBV3-2
d_gene: TRBD1
j_gene: TRBJ2-3
CDR3aa: CAETGGTDTQYF
CDR3nt: TGTGCCGAGACAGGGGGAACAGATACGCAGTATTTT

abundance: -
v_gene: TRBV6-5
d_gene: TRBD1
j_gene: TRBJ1-4
CDR3aa: CASSQGTVDEKLFF
CDR3nt: TGTGCCTCTTCACAGGGGACTGTTGATGAAAAACTGTTTTTT

abundance: -
v_gene: TRBV3-1/TRBV3-2
d_gene: -
j_gene: TRBJ1-1
CDR3aa: CASSQEAGKSATTEAFF
CDR3nt: TGTGCCAGCAGCCAAGAAGCAGGGAAGAGTGCAACAACTGAAGCTTTCTTT

abundance: once
v_gene: TRBV9
d_gene: -
j_gene: TRBJ2-7
CDR3aa: CASSVGQSSYEQYF
CDR3nt: TGTGCCAGCAGCGTCGGACAGTCTAGCTACGAGCAGTACTTC

abundance: -
v_gene: TRBV7-9
d_gene: -
j_gene: TRBJ1-1
CDR3aa: CASSLPGKNTEAFF
CDR3nt: TGTGCCAGCAGCCTCCCGGGAAAGAACACTGAAGCTTTCTTT

abundance: once
v_gene: TRBV19
d_gene: -
j_gene: TRBJ2-2
CDR3aa: CASQEGNTGELFF
CDR3nt: TGTGCCAGCCAAGAGGGGAACACCGGGGAGCTGTTTTTT

abundance: -
v_gene: TRBV3-1/TRBV3-2
d_gene: TRBD1
j_gene: TRBJ1-1
CDR3aa: CASSREDRENTEAFF
CDR3nt: TGTGCCAGCAGCCGAGAGGACAGGGAGAACACTGAAGCTTTCTTT

abundance: few
v_gene: TRBV7-2
d_gene: -
j_gene: TRBJ1-3
CDR3aa: CASSLRRTIYF
CDR3nt: TGTGCCAGCAGCTTGCGTCGCACCATATATTTT

abundance: -
v_gene: TRBV7-3
d_gene: TRBD2
j_gene: TRBJ2-1
CDR3aa: CASSTGTSLQDEQFF
CDR3nt: TGTGCCAGCAGCACCGGGACTAGCTTACAAGATGAGCAGTTCTTC

abundance: -
v_gene: TRBV5-1
d_gene: TRBD2
j_gene: TRBJ2-1
CDR3aa: CASSLGSSGDYNEQFF
CDR3nt: TGCGCCAGCAGCTTGGGGTCTAGCGGGGACTACAATGAGCAGTTCTTC

abundance: once
v_gene: TRBV7-2
d_gene: -
j_gene: TRBJ2-7
CDR3aa: CASSLGGYSYEQYF
CDR3nt: TGTGCCAGCAGCTTAGGCGGGTACTCCTACGAGCAGTACTTC

abundance: few
v_gene: TRBV5-1
d_gene: -
j_gene: TRBJ1-1
CDR3aa: CASSLAVEQGEAFF
CDR3nt: TGCGCCAGCAGCTTGGCCGTGGAACAGGGTGAAGCTTTCTTT

abundance: once
v_gene: TRBV5-1
d_gene: -
j_gene: TRBJ1-4
CDR3aa: CARTGTLPTNEKLFF
CDR3nt: TGCGCCAGGACCGGGACACTTCCAACTAATGAAAAACTGTTTTTT

abundance: -
v_gene: TRBV5-6
d_gene: -
j_gene: TRBJ2-1
CDR3aa: CASSPTSLGEQFF
CDR3nt: TGTGCCAGCAGCCCCACTAGCTTGGGTGAGCAGTTCTTC

abundance: -
v_gene: TRBV10-2
d_gene: -
j_gene: TRBJ1-1
CDR3aa: CASSMNTEAFF
CDR3nt: TGCGCCAGCTCCATGAACACTGAAGCTTTCTTT

abundance: -
v_gene: TRBV6-5
d_gene: -
j_gene: TRBJ1-4
CDR3aa: CASSNDRLNEKLFF
CDR3nt: TGTGCCAGTTCAAACGACAGGCTTAATGAAAAACTGTTTTTT

abundance: -
v_gene: TRBV3-1/TRBV3-2
d_gene: TRBD1
j_gene: TRBJ1-1
CDR3aa: CASSPRGGTGGRGTEAFF
CDR3nt: TGTGCCAGCAGCCCGCGAGGAGGGACAGGGGGCCGAGGTACTGAAGCTTTCTTT

abundance: -
v_gene: TRBV5-4
d_gene: -
j_gene: TRBJ2-2
CDR3aa: CASSLRQGTGELFF
CDR3nt: TGTGCCAGCAGCTTGAGGCAGGGCACCGGGGAGCTGTTTTTT

abundance: -
v_gene: TRBV11-2
d_gene: -
j_gene: TRBJ2-1
CDR3aa: CASSPIGSYNEQFF
CDR3nt: TGTGCCAGCAGCCCCATCGGCTCCTACAATGAGCAGTTCTTC

abundance: -
v_gene: TRBV5-1
d_gene: TRBD1
j_gene: TRBJ1-5
CDR3aa: CASSPAPTGMSNQPQHF
CDR3nt: TGCGCCAGCAGCCCGGCACCGACAGGGATGAGCAATCAGCCCCAGCATTTT

abundance: -
v_gene: TRBV5-5
d_gene: TRBD1
j_gene: TRBJ1-6
CDR3aa: CASRPGQNYNSPLHF
CDR3nt: TGTGCCAGCAGGCCGGGACAGAACTATAATTCACCCCTCCACTTT

abundance: -
v_gene: TRBV7-9
d_gene: TRBD1
j_gene: TRBJ1-3
CDR3aa: CASSLGDRDVGNTIYF
CDR3nt: TGTGCCAGCAGCTTAGGGGACAGGGACGTTGGAAACACCATATATTTT

abundance: -
v_gene: TRBV5-1
d_gene: TRBD2
j_gene: TRBJ2-7
CDR3aa: CASSFILAGGRREQYF
CDR3nt: TGCGCCAGCAGCTTCATACTAGCGGGGGGACGCCGCGAGCAGTACTTC

abundance: -
v_gene: TRBV19
d_gene: -
j_gene: TRBJ2-7
CDR3aa: CASSADRDSYEQYF
CDR3nt: TGTGCCAGTAGTGCCGACAGAGACTCCTACGAGCAGTACTTC

abundance: once
v_gene: TRBV10-3
d_gene: TRBD1
j_gene: TRBJ2-1
CDR3aa: CAISDEQGRNYNEQFF
CDR3nt: TGTGCCATCAGTGACGAACAGGGGCGAAACTACAATGAGCAGTTCTTC

abundance: -
v_gene: TRBV18
d_gene: -
j_gene: TRBJ1-1
CDR3aa: CASSPAGVGTEAFF
CDR3nt: TGTGCCAGCTCACCCGCCGGGGTGGGCACTGAAGCTTTCTTT

abundance: -
v_gene: TRBV19
d_gene: -
j_gene: TRBJ1-6
CDR3aa: CASSPIQGNSPLHF
CDR3nt: TGTGCCAGTAGCCCCATCCAGGGAAATTCACCCCTCCACTTT

abundance: -
v_gene: TRBV6-5
d_gene: -
j_gene: TRBJ1-4
CDR3aa: CASRIRAGNEKLFF
CDR3nt: TGTGCCAGCAGGATCAGGGCTGGGAATGAAAAACTGTTTTTT

abundance: once
v_gene: TRBV19
d_gene: TRBD1
j_gene: TRBJ1-1
CDR3aa: CASSAGGTEAFF
CDR3nt: TGTGCCAGTAGCGCAGGGGGAACTGAAGCTTTCTTT

abundance: -
v_gene: TRBV5-4
d_gene: TRBD1
j_gene: TRBJ1-2
CDR3aa: CASSLHSGGYLANYGYTF
CDR3nt: TGTGCCAGCAGCTTGCACTCAGGGGGCTACTTAGCTAACTATGGCTACACCTTC

abundance: -
v_gene: TRBV5-1
d_gene: TRBD2
j_gene: TRBJ2-2
CDR3aa: CASSLPGTSLPGELFF
CDR3nt: TGCGCCAGCAGCTTGCCGGGGACTAGCCTCCCCGGGGAGCTGTTTTTT

abundance: -
v_gene: TRBV6-1
d_gene: TRBD1
j_gene: TRBJ1-3
CDR3aa: CASSAGQGAGGNTIYF
CDR3nt: TGTGCCAGCAGTGCGGGACAGGGGGCGGGGGGAAACACCATATATTTT

abundance: -
v_gene: TRBV5-6
d_gene: -
j_gene: TRBJ1-5
CDR3aa: CASRLRQSNQPQHF
CDR3nt: TGTGCCAGCAGACTAAGACAGTCCAATCAGCCCCAGCATTTT

abundance: -
v_gene: TRBV4-1
d_gene: -
j_gene: TRBJ2-3
CDR3aa: CASSQELTSTDTQYF
CDR3nt: TGCGCCAGCAGCCAAGAACTTACTAGCACAGATACGCAGTATTTT

abundance: -
v_gene: TRBV4-2
d_gene: -
j_gene: TRBJ1-1
CDR3aa: CASSQEMGARNTEAFF
CDR3nt: TGTGCCAGCAGCCAAGAGATGGGGGCGAGGAACACTGAAGCTTTCTTT

abundance: -
v_gene: TRBV7-2
d_gene: -
j_gene: TRBJ2-3
CDR3aa: CASSSQQGSTDTQYF
CDR3nt: TGTGCCAGCAGCTCCCAACAGGGTAGCACAGATACGCAGTATTTT

abundance: -
v_gene: TRBV19
d_gene: -
j_gene: TRBJ1-1
CDR3aa: CASSIGGRGSSNAEAFF
CDR3nt: TGTGCCAGTAGTATAGGAGGGCGCGGTAGCTCGAACGCTGAAGCTTTCTTT

abundance: few
v_gene: TRBV19
d_gene: TRBD1
j_gene: TRBJ1-2
CDR3aa: CASTSPDRPWGYTF
CDR3nt: TGTGCCAGTACCTCCCCGGACAGGCCTTGGGGCTACACCTTC

abundance: -
v_gene: TRBV5-6
d_gene: TRBD1
j_gene: TRBJ1-2
CDR3aa: CASSGQGHYGYTF
CDR3nt: TGTGCCAGCAGCGGACAGGGGCACTATGGCTACACCTTC

abundance: -
v_gene: TRBV7-9
d_gene: TRBD1
j_gene: TRBJ1-6
CDR3aa: CASSLQGQLNSPLHF
CDR3nt: TGTGCCAGCAGCCTTCAGGGACAGCTCAATTCACCCCTCCACTTT

abundance: -
v_gene: TRBV19
d_gene: -
j_gene: TRBJ2-3
CDR3aa: CASSIGQSTDTQYF
CDR3nt: TGTGCCAGTAGTATTGGACAGAGCACAGATACGCAGTATTTT

abundance: -
v_gene: TRBV4-2
d_gene: -
j_gene: TRBJ1-5
CDR3aa: CASSIGQYNQPQHF
CDR3nt: TGTGCCAGCAGCATAGGACAGTACAATCAGCCCCAGCATTTT

abundance: few
v_gene: TRBV9
d_gene: TRBD1
j_gene: TRBJ2-2
CDR3aa: CASSSDRVGIGELFF
CDR3nt: TGTGCCAGCAGCTCCGACAGGGTGGGAATCGGGGAGCTGTTTTTT

abundance: -
v_gene: TRBV20-1
d_gene: -
j_gene: TRBJ1-1
CDR3aa: CSAYLTPQAFF
CDR3nt: TGCAGTGCCTACCTGACACCCCAAGCTTTCTTT

abundance: -
v_gene: TRBV5-1
d_gene: TRBD1
j_gene: TRBJ2-1
CDR3aa: CASTPLQGMAYNEQFF
CDR3nt: TGCGCCAGCACCCCATTACAGGGGATGGCCTACAATGAGCAGTTCTTC

abundance: few
v_gene: TRBV19
d_gene: -
j_gene: TRBJ2-1
CDR3aa: CASSPLGSYNEQFF
CDR3nt: TGTGCCAGTAGTCCCCTCGGGTCTTACAATGAGCAGTTCTTC

abundance: few
v_gene: TRBV7-7
d_gene: -
j_gene: TRBJ1-3
CDR3aa: CASSLGRGGGNTIYF
CDR3nt: TGTGCCAGCAGCTTAGGGCGAGGAGGTGGAAACACCATATATTTT

abundance: -
v_gene: TRBV5-1
d_gene: TRBD1
j_gene: TRBJ2-2
CDR3aa: CASSIRTGSTGELFF
CDR3nt: TGCGCCAGCAGCATACGGACAGGATCTACCGGGGAGCTGTTTTTT

abundance: -
v_gene: TRBV28
d_gene: -
j_gene: TRBJ2-1
CDR3aa: CASSPGMASSYNEQFF
CDR3nt: TGTGCCAGCAGTCCCGGGATGGCGAGCTCCTACAATGAGCAGTTCTTC

abundance: -
v_gene: TRBV6-5
d_gene: -
j_gene: TRBJ1-3
CDR3aa: CASSDSFGGNTIYF
CDR3nt: TGTGCCAGCAGTGACTCTTTCGGGGGAAACACCATATATTTT

abundance: -
v_gene: TRBV18
d_gene: TRBD1
j_gene: TRBJ1-1
CDR3aa: CASSPNFPGQGGTEAFF
CDR3nt: TGTGCCAGCTCACCAAACTTTCCGGGACAGGGTGGAACTGAAGCTTTCTTT